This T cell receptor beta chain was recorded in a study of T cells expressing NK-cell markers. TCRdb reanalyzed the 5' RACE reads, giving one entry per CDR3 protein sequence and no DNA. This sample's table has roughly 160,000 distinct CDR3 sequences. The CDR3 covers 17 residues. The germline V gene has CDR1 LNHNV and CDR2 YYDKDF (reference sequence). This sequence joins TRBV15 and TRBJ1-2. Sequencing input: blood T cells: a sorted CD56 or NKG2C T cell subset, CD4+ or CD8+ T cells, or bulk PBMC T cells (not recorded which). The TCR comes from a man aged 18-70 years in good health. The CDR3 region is CATSRDLRPDPSGGYTF.